The entry that follows covers one T cell receptor beta chain sequence. Its antigen is unidentified. From germline, CDR1 is MNHEY and CDR2 SVGAGI. Trimming cost V 4 bases and J 0 bases, with 5 bases left between them. This CDR3 contains 13 residues. The data belong to a study of Tregs in tolerant kidney transplant recipients. Overall study context: The nonmyeloablative bone marrow transplants came from related graft donors, with transient mixed chimerism. Findings and limits, study-wide: Donor-specific Treg expansion exceeded global Treg expansion in tolerant patients, suggesting antigen drive. For some patients, primers changed over time, blocking nucleotide-level comparison.

TCRdb's table, derived via immunoSEQ multiplex PCR, lists solely in-frame clones and lacks some. The sample carries tens of thousands of clones, around nine tenths recorded once. Unstimulated regulatory T cells (CD4+CD25+CD127-), CD4+CD25- non-regulatory cells, CD4 and CD8 cells were FACS-sorted from thawed PBMCs. The source was CD4+ T cells from blood, collected before the transplant. The receptor was derived from a human donor who received a combined kidney and bone marrow transplant. The chain has TRBV6-5 and TRBJ2-3; D is unclear. CDR3 bases: TGTGCCAGCAGTTTCGGGAGCACAGATACGCAGTATTTT. Its protein is CASSFGSTDTQYF.